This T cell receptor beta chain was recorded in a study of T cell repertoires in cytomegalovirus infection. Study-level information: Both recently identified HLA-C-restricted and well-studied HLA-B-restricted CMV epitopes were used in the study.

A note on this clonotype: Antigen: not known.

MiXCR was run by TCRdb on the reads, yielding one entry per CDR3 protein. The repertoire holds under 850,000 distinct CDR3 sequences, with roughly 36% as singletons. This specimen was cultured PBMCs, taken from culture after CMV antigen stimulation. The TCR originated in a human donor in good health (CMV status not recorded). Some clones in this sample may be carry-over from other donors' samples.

The CDR3 DNA reads TGCGCCAGCAGTCGTGGGACACCCGCTGACACAGATACGCAGTATTTT. Protein product: CASSRGTPADTDTQYF. The chain couples TRBV23-1 to TRBJ2-3; D possibly corresponds to TRBD1 (6 bases). TRBV23-1 falls under the ORF class, with uncertain function. With 4 bases removed from V and 2 bases from J, the gap between germline ends came to 16 bases. CDR3 length: 16 residues.